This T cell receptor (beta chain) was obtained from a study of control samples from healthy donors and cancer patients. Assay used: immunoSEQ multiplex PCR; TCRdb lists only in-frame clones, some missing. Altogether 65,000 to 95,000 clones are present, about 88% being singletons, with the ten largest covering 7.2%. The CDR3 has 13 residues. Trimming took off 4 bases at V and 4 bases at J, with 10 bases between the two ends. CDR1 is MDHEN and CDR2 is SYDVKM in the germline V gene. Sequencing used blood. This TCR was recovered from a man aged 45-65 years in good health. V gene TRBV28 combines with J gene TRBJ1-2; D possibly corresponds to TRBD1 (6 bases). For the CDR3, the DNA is TGTGCCAGCAGTTCGCAGGGGTTCTATGGCTACACCTTC. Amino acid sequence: CASSSQGFYGYTF.